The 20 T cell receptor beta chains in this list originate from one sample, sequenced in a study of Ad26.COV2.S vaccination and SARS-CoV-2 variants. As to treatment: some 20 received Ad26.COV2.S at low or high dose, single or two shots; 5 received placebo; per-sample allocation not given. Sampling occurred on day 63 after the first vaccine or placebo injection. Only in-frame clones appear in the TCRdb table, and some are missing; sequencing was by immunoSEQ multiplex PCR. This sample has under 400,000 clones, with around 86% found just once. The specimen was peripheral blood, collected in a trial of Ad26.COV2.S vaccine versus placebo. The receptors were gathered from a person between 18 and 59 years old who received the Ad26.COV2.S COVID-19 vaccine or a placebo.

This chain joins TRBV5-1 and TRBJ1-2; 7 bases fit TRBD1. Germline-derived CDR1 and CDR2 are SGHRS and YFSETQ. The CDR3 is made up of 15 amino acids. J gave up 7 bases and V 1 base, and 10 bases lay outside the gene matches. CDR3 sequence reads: CASSLPDRAKSGYTF. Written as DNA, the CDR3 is TGCGCCAGCAGCTTGCCTGACAGGGCTAAGAGTGGCTACACCTTC.

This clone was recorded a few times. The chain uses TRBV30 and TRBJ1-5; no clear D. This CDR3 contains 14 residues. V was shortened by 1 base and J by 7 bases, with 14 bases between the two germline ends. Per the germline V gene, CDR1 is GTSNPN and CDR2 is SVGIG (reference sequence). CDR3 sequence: CAWSGEARAQPQHF. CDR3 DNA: TGTGCCTGGAGTGGAGAGGCCCGGGCGCAGCCCCAGCATTTT. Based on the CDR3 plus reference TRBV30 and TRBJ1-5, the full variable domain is SQTIHQWPATLVQPVGSPLSLECTVEGTSNPNLYWYRQAAGRGLQLLFYSVGIGQISSEVPQNLSASRPQDRQFILSSKKLLLSDSGFYLCAWSGEARAQPQHFGDGTRLSIL.

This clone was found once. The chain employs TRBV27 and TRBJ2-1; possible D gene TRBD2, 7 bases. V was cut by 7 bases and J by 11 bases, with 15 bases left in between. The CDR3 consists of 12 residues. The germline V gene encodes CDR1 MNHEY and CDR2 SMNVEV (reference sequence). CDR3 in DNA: TGTGCCAGCAAGTTAGGGGGGGCTCAGCAGTTCTTC. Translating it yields CASKLGGAQQFF.

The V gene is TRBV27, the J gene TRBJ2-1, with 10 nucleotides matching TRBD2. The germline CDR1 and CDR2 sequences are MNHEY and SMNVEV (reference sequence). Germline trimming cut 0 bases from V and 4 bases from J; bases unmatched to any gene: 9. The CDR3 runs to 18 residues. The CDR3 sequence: CASSLSKGGLAPYNEQFF. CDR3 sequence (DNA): TGTGCCAGCAGTTTATCGAAGGGGGGACTAGCGCCTTACAATGAGCAGTTCTTC.

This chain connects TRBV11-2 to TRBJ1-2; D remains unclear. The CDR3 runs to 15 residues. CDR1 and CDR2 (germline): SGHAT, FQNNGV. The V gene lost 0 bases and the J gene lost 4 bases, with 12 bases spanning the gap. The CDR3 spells CASSLDRTRGYGYTF. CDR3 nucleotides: TGTGCCAGCAGCTTAGACAGGACCCGGGGCTATGGCTACACCTTC.

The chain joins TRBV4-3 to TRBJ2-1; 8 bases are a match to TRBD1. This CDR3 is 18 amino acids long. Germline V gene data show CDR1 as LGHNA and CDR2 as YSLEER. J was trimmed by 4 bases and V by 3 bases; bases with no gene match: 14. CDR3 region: CASSHQTSSGTGYNEQFF. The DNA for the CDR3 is TGCGCCAGCAGCCACCAAACCTCGTCCGGGACAGGTTACAATGAGCAGTTCTTC.

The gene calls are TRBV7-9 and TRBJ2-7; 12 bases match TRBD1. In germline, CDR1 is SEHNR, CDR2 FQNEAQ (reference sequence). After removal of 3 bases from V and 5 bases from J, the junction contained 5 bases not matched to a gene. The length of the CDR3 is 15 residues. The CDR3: CASSFPGQGANEQYF. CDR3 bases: TGTGCCAGCAGCTTCCCGGGACAGGGGGCGAACGAGCAGTACTTC. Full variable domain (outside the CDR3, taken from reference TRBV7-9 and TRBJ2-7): DTGVSQNPRHKITKRGQNVTFRCDPISEHNRLYWYRQTLGQGPEFLTYFQNEAQLEKSRLLSDRFSAERPKGSFSTLEIQRTEQGDSAMYLCASSFPGQGANEQYFGPGTRLTVT.

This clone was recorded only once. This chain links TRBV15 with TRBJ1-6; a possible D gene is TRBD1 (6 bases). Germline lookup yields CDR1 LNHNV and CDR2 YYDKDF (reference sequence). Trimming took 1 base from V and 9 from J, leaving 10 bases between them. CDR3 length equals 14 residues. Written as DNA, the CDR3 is TGTGCCACCAGCAGAGGGGGAGGGGGTTCACCCCTCCACTTT. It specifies CATSRGGGGSPLHF.

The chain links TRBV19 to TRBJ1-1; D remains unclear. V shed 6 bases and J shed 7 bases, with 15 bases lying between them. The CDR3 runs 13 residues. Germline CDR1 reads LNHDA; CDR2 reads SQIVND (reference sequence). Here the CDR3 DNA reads TGTGCCAGTAGGCCAGATCCTCAGATTGAAGCTTTCTTT. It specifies CASRPDPQIEAFF.

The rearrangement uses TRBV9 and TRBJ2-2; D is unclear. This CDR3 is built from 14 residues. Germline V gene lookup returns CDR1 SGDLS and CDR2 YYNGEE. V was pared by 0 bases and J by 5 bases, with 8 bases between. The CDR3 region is CASSVDQRTGELFF. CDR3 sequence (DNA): TGTGCCAGCAGCGTAGACCAGCGAACCGGGGAGCTGTTTTTT. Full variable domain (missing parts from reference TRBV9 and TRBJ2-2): DSGVTQTPKHLITATGQRVTLRCSPRSGDLSVYWYQQSLDQGLQFLIQYYNGEERAKGNILERFSAQQFPDLHSELNLSSLELGDSALYFCASSVDQRTGELFFGEGSRLTVL.

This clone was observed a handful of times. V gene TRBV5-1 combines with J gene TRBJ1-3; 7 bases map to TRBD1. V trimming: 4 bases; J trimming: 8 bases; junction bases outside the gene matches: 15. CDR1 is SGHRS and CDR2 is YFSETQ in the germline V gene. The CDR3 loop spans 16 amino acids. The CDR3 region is CASSPDRVSRRDTIYF. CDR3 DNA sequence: TGCGCCAGCAGCCCTGACAGGGTTTCCCGGCGAGACACCATATATTTT.

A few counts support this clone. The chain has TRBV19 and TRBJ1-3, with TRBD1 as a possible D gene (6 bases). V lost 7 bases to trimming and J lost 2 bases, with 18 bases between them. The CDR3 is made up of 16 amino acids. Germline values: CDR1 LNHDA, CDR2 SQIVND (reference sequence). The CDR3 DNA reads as TGTGCCAGTACAGGAAAGGGGGAAGTGCCTGGAAACACCATATATTTT. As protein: CASTGKGEVPGNTIYF.

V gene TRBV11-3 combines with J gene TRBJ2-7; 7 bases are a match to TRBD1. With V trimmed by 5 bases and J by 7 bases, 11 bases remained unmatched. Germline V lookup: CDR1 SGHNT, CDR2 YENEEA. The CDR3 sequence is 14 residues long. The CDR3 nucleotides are TGTGCCAGCAGCGGTACCGGGACAGTAGGTGAGCAGTACTTC. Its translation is CASSGTGTVGEQYF.

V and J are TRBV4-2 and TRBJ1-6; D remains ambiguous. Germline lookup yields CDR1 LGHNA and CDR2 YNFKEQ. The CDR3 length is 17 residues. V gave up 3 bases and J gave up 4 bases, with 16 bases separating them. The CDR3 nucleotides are TGTGCCAGCAGCCAGCAAAAGAGAGACCCTTATAATTCACCCCTCCACTTT. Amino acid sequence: CASSQQKRDPYNSPLHF.

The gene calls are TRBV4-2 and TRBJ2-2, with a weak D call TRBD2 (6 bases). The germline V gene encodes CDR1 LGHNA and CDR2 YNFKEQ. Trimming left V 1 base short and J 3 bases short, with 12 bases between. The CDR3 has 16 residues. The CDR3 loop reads CASSQVGGLDTGELFF. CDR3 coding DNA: TGTGCCAGCAGCCAAGTCGGGGGTTTGGACACCGGGGAGCTGTTTTTT.

The CDR3 sequence is CASSQGGGLEGRGTQYF. The CDR3 bases are TGCGCCAGCAGCCAAGGAGGTGGGCTTGAGGGTCGGGGTACGCAGTATTTT. The chain is built from TRBV4-1 and TRBJ2-3, with TRBD2 as a possible D gene (5 bases). Per the germline V gene, CDR1 is MGHRA and CDR2 is YSYEKL. Trimming left V 1 base short and J 8 bases short, with 22 bases between. CDR3 length equals 17 residues.

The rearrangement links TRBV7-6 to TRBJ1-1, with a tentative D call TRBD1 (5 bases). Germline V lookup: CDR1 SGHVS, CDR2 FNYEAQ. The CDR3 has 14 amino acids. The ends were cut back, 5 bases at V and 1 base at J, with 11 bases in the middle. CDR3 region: CASSPGTANTEAFF. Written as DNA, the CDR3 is TGTGCCAGCAGCCCCGGGACGGCGAACACTGAAGCTTTCTTT.

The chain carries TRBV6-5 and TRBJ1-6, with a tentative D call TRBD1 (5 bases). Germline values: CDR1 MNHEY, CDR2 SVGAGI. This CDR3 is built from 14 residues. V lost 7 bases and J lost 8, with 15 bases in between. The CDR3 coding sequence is TGTGCCAGCACCCCTGGGGGAAAGGATTCACCCCTCCACTTT. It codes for CASTPGGKDSPLHF.

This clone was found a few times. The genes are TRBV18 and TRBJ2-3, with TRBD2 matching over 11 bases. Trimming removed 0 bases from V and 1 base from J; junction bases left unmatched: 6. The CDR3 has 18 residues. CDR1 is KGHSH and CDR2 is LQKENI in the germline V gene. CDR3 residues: CASSPPFSGLAGTDTQYF. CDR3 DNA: TGTGCCAGCTCACCACCCTTCTCGGGACTAGCGGGCACAGATACGCAGTATTTT.

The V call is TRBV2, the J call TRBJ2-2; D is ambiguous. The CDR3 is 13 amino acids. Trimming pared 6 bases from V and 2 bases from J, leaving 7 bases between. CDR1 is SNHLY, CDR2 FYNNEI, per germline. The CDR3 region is CASRGFNTGELFF. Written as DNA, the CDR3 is TGTGCCAGCAGGGGTTTCAACACCGGGGAGCTGTTTTTT.